This entry is about one T cell receptor beta chain. The record originates from a study of blood T cell repertoires in COVID-19. Whole-study context: From the United States, Italy and Spain came samples of acute and convalescent COVID-19. T cells, B-cell-depleted T cells, or PBMCs provided the cDNA or gDNA that served as material.

Authors' methods: Amplified reference gene primers provided the basis for estimating nucleated cell counts. The assay was immunoSEQ multiplex PCR, and TCRdb's table has in-frame clones only and misses some. The DNA was the basis for D and trimming; V, J and clone size are from that table. This sample yields 130,000 to 150,000 clones, of which about 85% are seen a single time; 4% to 5% belongs to the top ten. A Seattle source enrolled patients during active infection and followed them longitudinally. Germline V gene data show CDR1 as SGDLS and CDR2 as YYNGEE. The junction had 11 bases not matched to a gene; V was cut back by 3 bases and J by 1 base. CDR3 length: 17 amino acids.

The clonotype originates from a woman between 70 and 85 years old with COVID-19, enrolled during active disease. V gene TRBV9 combines with J gene TRBJ1-1, with 8 bases fitting TRBD1. The sample consisted of peripheral blood. CDR3 residues: CASSATGVWIENTEAFF. For the CDR3, the DNA is TGTGCCAGCAGCGCGACAGGGGTTTGGATTGAGAACACTGAAGCTTTCTTT.